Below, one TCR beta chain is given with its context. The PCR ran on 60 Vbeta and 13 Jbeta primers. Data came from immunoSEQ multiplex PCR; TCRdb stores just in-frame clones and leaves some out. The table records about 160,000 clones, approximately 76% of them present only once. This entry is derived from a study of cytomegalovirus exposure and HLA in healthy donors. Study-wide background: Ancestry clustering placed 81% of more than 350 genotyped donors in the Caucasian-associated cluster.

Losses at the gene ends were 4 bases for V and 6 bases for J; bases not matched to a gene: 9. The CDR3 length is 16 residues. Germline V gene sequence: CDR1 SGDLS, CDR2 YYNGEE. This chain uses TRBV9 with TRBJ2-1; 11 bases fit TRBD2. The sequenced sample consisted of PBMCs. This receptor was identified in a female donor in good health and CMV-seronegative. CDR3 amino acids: CASSPSSGGAGNEQFF. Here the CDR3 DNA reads TGTGCCAGCAGCCCCAGTAGCGGGGGGGCCGGCAATGAGCAGTTCTTC.